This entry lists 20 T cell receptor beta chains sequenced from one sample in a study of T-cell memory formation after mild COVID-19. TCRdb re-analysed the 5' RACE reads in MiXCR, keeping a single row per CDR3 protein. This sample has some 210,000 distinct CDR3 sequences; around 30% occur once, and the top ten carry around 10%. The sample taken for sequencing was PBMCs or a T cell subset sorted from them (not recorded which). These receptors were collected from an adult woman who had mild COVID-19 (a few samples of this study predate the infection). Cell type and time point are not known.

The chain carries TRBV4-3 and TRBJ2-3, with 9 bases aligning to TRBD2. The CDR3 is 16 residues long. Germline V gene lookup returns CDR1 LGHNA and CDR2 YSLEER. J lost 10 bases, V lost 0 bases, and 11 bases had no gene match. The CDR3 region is CASSQEAGTSMGAQYF. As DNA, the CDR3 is TGCGCCAGCAGCCAAGAAGCCGGGACTAGCATGGGCGCGCAGTATTTT.

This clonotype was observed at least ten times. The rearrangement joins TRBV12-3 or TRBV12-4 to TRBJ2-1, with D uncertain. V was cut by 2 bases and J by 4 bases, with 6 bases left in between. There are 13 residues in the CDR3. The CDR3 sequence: CASSLRRYNEQFF. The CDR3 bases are TGTGCCAGCAGTTTACGGCGGTACAATGAGCAGTTCTTC.

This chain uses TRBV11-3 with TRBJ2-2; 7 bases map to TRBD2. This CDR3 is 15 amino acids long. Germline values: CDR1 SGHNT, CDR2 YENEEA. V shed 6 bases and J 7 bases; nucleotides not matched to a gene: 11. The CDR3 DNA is TGTGCCAGCAGACCTCAAAGCGGGGCTGGCGGGGAGCTGTTTTTT. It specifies CASRPQSGAGGELFF.

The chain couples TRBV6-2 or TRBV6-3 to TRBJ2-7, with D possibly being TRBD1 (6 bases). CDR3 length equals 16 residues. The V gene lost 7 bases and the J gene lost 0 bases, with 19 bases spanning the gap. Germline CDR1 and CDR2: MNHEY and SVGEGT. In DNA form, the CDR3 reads TGTGCCAGCACTAACCCAACAGGGACCGACTCCTACGAGCAGTACTTC. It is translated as CASTNPTGTDSYEQYF.

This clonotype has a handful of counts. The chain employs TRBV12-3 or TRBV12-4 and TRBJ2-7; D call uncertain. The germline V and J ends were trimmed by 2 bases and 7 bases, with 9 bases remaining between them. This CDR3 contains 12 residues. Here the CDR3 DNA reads TGTGCCAGCAGTTTATACGGTATGGAGCAGTACTTC. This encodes CASSLYGMEQYF.

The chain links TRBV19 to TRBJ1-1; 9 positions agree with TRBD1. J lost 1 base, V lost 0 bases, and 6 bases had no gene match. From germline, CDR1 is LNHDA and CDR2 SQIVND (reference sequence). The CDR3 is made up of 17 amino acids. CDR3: CASSIDNRGPRNTEAFF. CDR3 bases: TGTGCCAGTAGTATAGATAACAGGGGGCCTCGGAACACTGAAGCTTTCTTT. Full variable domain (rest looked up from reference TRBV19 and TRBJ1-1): DGGITQSPKYLFRKEGQNVTLSCEQNLNHDAMYWYRQDPGQGLRLIYYSQIVNDFQKGDIAEGYSVSREKKESFPLTVTSAQKNPTAFYLCASSIDNRGPRNTEAFFGQGTRLTVV.

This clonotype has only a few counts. The CDR3 spells CASSLGTGGPSYEQYF. CDR3 nucleotides: TGTGCCAGCAGTTTAGGAACGGGAGGGCCCTCCTACGAGCAGTACTTC. This chain uses TRBV12-3 or TRBV12-4 with TRBJ2-7; 8 nucleotides match TRBD2. V shed 1 base and J 0 bases; nucleotides not matched to a gene: 5. The CDR3 is made up of 16 amino acids.

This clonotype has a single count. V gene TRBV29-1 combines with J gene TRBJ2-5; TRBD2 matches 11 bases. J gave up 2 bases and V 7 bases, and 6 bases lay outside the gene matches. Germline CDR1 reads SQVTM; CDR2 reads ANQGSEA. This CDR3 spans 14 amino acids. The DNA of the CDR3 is TGCAGCGCCATAGCGGGAGGGGGGCAAGAGACCCAGTACTTC. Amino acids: CSAIAGGGQETQYF.

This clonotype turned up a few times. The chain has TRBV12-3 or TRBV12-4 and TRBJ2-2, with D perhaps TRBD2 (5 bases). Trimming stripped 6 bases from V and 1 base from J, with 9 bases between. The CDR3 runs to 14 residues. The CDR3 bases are TGTGCCAGCAGGGACTTTCAGAACACCGGGGAGCTGTTTTTT. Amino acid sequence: CASRDFQNTGELFF.

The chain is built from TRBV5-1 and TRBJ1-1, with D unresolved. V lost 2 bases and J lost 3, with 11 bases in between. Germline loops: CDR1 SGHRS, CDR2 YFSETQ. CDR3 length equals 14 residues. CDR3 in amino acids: CASSLGSGDTEAFF. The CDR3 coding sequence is TGCGCCAGCAGCTTAGGAAGCGGGGACACTGAAGCTTTCTTT.

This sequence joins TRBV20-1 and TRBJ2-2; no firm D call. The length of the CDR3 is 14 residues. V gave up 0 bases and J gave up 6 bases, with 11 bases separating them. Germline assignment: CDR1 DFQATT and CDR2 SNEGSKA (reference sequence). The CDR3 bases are TGCAGTGCTAGAGAAACTGCGAGGTCCGGGGAGCTGTTTTTT. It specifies CSARETARSGELFF.

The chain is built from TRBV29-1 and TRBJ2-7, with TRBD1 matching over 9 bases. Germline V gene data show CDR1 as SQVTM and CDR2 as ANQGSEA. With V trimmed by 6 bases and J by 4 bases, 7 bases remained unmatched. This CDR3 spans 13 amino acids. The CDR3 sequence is CSVRPGTGYEQYF. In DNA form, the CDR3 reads TGCAGCGTGCGCCCCGGGACAGGGTACGAGCAGTACTTC.

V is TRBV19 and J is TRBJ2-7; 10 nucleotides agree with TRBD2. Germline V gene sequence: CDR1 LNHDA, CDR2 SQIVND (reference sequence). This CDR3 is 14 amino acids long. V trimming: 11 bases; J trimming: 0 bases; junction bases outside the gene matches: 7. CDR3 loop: CASSGRDLSYEQYF. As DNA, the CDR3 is TGTGCCTCAAGCGGGAGGGACCTCTCCTACGAGCAGTACTTC.

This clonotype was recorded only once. This chain's CDR3 is CASGGRGVDYNEQFF. Here the CDR3 DNA reads TGCGCCAGCGGAGGGCGGGGGGTGGATTACAATGAGCAGTTCTTC. V is TRBV5-1 and J is TRBJ2-1; 8 bases are a match to TRBD2. The CDR3 runs to 15 residues. The trim removed 7 bases at V and 4 bases at J, leaving 10 bases unmatched. Germline V gives CDR1 SGHRS, CDR2 YFSETQ. Full variable domain (outside the CDR3, taken from reference TRBV5-1 and TRBJ2-1): KAGVTQTPRYLIKTRGQQVTLSCSPISGHRSVSWYQQTPGQGLQFLFEYFSETQRNKGNFPGRFSGRQFSNSRSEMNVSTLELGDSALYLCASGGRGVDYNEQFFGPGTRLTVL.

The CDR3 DNA reads TGTGCCTGGAGCCCCGGCGTAGGGGGTACAGATACGCAGTATTTT. Its translation: CAWSPGVGGTDTQYF. The V and J genes are TRBV30 and TRBJ2-3; TRBD1 might be the D (6 bases). The CDR3 runs to 15 residues. Germline loops: CDR1 GTSNPN, CDR2 SVGIG (reference sequence). Trimming removed 3 bases at V and 3 bases at J, with 16 bases between.

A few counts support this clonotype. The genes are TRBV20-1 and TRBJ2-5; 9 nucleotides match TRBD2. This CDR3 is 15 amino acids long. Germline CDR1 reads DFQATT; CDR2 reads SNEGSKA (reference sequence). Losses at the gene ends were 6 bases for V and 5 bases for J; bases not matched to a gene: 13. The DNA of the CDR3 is TGCAGTGCGAGGCCATTAGCGGGAGCCGGGGAGACCCAGTACTTC. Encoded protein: CSARPLAGAGETQYF.

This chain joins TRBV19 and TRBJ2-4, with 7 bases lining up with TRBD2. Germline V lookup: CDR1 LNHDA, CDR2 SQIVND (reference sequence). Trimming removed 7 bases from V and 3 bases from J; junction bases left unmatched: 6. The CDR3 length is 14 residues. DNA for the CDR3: TGTGCCAGTATACAAACTAGCGACAAAAACATTCAGTACTTC. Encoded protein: CASIQTSDKNIQYF.

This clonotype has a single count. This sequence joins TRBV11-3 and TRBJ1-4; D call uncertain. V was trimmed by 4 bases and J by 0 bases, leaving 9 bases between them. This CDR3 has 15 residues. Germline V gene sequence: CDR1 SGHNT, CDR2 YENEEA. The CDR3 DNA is TGTGCCAGCAGCTCCGGGCCCGCAACTAATGAAAAACTGTTTTTT. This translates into CASSSGPATNEKLFF.

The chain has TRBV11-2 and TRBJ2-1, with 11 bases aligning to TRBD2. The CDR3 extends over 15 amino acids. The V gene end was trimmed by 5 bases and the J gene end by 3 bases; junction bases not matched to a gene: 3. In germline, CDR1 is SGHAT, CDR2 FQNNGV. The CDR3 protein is CASSALAGGYNEQFF. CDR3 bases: TGTGCCAGCAGCGCTCTAGCGGGGGGCTACAATGAGCAGTTCTTC. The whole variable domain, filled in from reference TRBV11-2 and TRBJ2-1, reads EAGVAQSPRYKIIEKRQSVAFWCNPISGHATLYWYQQILGQGPKLLIQFQNNGVVDDSQLPKDRFSAERLKGVDSTLKIQPAKLEDSAVYLCASSALAGGYNEQFFGPGTRLTVL.

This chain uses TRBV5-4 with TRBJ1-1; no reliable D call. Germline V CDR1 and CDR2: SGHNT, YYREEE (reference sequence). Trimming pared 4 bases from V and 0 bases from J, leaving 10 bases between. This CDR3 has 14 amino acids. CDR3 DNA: TGTGCCAGCAGCCCCAGACACCTGAACACTGAAGCTTTCTTT. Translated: CASSPRHLNTEAFF.